This TCR beta chain was profiled in a study of T cell responses to AZD1222 COVID-19 vaccine. The study's findings and limits: Vaccine-associated CD4 TCRs spanned spike, dominant at 160-218 and 743-854. Repertoire sampling was restricted to post-peak T cell response timepoints.

Produced via immunoSEQ multiplex PCR; TCRdb's table is partial and in-frame only. The top ten hold approximately 4.7% of the sample, which has approximately 150,000 clones, just over 85% seen once. The germline V gene encodes CDR1 SGHRS and CDR2 YFSETQ. The CDR3 is 17 amino acids. After removal of 1 base from V and 3 bases from J, the junction contained 7 bases not matched to a gene. With regard to this clone: Its antigen is not known.

Second doses were pooled across both intervals (about 4 or about 12 weeks). The chain links TRBV5-1 to TRBJ1-1, with 12 bases that match TRBD1. The TCR comes from an adult who received the AZD1222 COVID-19 vaccine. The sequenced sample was peripheral blood, obtained 28 days after the second AZD1222 dose. The CDR3 reads CASSLTGTGGADTEAFF. The CDR3 DNA reads TGCGCCAGCAGCTTGACCGGGACAGGGGGCGCCGACACTGAAGCTTTCTTT.